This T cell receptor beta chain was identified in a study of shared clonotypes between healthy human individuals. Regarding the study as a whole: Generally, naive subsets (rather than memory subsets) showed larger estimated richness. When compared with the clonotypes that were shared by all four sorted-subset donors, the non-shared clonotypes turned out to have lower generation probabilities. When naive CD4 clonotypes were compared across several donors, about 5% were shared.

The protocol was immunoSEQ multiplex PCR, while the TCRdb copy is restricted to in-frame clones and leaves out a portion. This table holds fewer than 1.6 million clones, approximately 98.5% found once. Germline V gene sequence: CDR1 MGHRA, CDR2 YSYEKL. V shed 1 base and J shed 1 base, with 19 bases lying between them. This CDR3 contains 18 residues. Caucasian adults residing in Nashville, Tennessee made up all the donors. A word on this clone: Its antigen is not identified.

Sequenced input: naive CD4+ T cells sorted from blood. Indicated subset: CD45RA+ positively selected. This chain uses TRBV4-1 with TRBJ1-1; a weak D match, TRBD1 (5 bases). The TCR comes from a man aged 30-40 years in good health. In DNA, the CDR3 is TGCGCCAGCAGCCAAGGAGCCGGCGGGGGATCGTGGAACACTGAAGCTTTCTTT. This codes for CASSQGAGGGSWNTEAFF.